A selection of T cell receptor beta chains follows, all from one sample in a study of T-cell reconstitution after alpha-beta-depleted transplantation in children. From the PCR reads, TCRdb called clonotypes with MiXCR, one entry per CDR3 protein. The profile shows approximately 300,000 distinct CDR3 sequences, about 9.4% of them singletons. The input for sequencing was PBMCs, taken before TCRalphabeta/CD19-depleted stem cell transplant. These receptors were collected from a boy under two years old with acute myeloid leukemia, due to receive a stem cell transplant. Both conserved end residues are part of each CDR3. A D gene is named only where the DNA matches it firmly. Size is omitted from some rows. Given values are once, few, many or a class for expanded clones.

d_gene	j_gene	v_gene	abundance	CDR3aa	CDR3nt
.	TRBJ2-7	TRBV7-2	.	CASLGRYEQYF	TGTGCCAGCTTGGGACGCTACGAGCAGTACTTC
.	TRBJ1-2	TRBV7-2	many	CASSLSTRTPYGYTF	TGTGCCAGCAGCTTATCAACCCGGACCCCCTATGGCTACACCTTC
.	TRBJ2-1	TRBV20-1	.	CSARGGDTYNEQFF	TGCAGTGCTAGGGGGGGGGACACCTACAATGAGCAGTTCTTC
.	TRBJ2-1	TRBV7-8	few	CASSSGIRDYNEQFF	TGTGCCAGCAGCTCCGGGATTCGAGACTACAATGAGCAGTTCTTC
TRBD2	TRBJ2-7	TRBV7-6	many	CASSLRGLAGVDEQYF	TGTGCCAGCAGCTTACGCGGACTAGCGGGAGTCGACGAGCAGTACTTC
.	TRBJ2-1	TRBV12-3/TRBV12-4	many	CASRGPYNEQFF	TGTGCCAGCAGGGGGCCTTACAATGAGCAGTTCTTC
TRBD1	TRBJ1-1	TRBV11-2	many	CASSPWTGVMTEAFF	TGTGCCAGCAGCCCGTGGACAGGGGTGATGACTGAAGCTTTCTTT
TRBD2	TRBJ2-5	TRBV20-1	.	CSARQHTTSGRRQETQYF	TGCAGTGCTAGGCAACACACGACTAGCGGGAGAAGGCAAGAGACCCAGTACTTC
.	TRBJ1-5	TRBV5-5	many	CASSLGAGAQGNQPQHF	TGTGCCAGCAGCTTGGGGGCAGGTGCCCAGGGCAATCAGCCCCAGCATTTT
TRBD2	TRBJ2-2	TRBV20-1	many	CSASQGGRDTGELFF	TGCAGTGCTAGTCAGGGCGGGAGGGACACCGGGGAGCTGTTTTTT
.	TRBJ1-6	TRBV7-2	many	CASSLARGRDSPLHF	TGTGCCAGCAGCTTAGCTAGGGGGAGAGATTCACCCCTCCACTTT
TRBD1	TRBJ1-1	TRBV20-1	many	CSARRDRGAFF	TGCAGTGCTAGACGAGACAGGGGGGCTTTCTTT
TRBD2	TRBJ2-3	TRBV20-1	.	CSAGLASGRPDTQYF	TGCAGTGCTGGGCTGGCTAGCGGGAGGCCAGATACGCAGTATTTT
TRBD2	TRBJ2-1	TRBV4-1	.	CASSQAGGLARIPYNEQFF	TGCGCCAGCAGCCAAGCTGGAGGACTAGCGAGGATCCCCTACAATGAGCAGTTCTTC
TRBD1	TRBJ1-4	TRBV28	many	CASSSGTGFGATNEKLFF	TGTGCCAGCAGTTCCGGGACAGGGTTTGGGGCAACTAATGAAAAACTGTTTTTT
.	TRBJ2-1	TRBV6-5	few	CASSYSAGRPYNEQFF	TGTGCCAGCAGTTACTCGGCGGGGCGGCCATACAATGAGCAGTTCTTC
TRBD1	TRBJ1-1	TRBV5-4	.	CASSLGDSYTEAFF	TGTGCCAGCAGCTTGGGGGACAGCTACACTGAAGCTTTCTTT
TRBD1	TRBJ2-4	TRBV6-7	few	CASSQKKPGDRGPIKNIQYF	TGTGCCAGCAGTCAAAAAAAGCCCGGAGACAGGGGGCCTATCAAAAACATTCAGTACTTC
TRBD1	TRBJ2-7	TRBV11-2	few	CASSFLTPDRWTYEQYF	TGTGCCAGCAGCTTCCTAACCCCGGACAGGTGGACCTACGAGCAGTACTTC
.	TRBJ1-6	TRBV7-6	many	CASRPISSYNSPLHF	TGTGCCAGCAGACCAATAAGCTCCTATAATTCACCCCTCCACTTT
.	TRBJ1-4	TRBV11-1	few	CASSLADKGGATNEKLFF	TGTGCCAGCAGCTTAGCGGACAAGGGGGGGGCAACTAATGAAAAACTGTTTTTT
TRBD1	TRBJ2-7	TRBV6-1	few	CASTKDRGDYEQYF	TGTGCCAGCACTAAGGACAGGGGGGACTACGAGCAGTACTTC
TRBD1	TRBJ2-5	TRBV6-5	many	CASSYDWGQGETQYF	TGTGCCAGCAGTTATGATTGGGGACAGGGAGAGACCCAGTACTTC
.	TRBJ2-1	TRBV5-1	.	CASSRESDEQFF	TGCGCCAGCAGCCGCGAAAGCGATGAGCAGTTCTTC
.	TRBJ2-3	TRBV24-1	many	CATSGQTGRSTDTQYF	TGTGCCACCAGTGGCCAGACAGGGAGGAGCACAGATACGCAGTATTTT
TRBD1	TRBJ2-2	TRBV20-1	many	CSATTRQGKYTGELFF	TGCAGTGCCACCACGCGACAGGGGAAGTACACCGGGGAGCTGTTTTTT
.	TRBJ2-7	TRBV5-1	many	CASSLTQGYEQYF	TGCGCCAGCAGCTTGACCCAGGGCTACGAGCAGTACTTC
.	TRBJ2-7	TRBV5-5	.	CASSLRLQGQPYEQYF	TGTGCCAGCAGCTTACGCCTGCAAGGACAGCCCTACGAGCAGTACTTC
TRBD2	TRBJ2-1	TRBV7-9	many	CASSLGSGVYNEQFF	TGTGCCAGCAGCTTAGGGAGCGGGGTATACAATGAGCAGTTCTTC
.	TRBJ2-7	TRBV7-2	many	CASSFGRLSYEQYF	TGTGCCAGCAGCTTCGGAAGACTCTCCTACGAGCAGTACTTC
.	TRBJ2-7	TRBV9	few	CASSVEGDVYEQYF	TGTGCCAGCAGCGTAGAGGGGGACGTTTACGAGCAGTACTTC
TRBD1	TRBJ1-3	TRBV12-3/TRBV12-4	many	CASSMTGENTIYF	TGTGCCAGCAGTATGACAGGGGAGAACACCATATATTTT
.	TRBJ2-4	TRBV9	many	CASSPTLGDPGRAKNIQYF	TGTGCCAGCAGCCCTACTTTAGGGGATCCCGGTAGAGCCAAAAACATTCAGTACTTC
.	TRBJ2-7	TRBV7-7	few	CASSPLGNEQYF	TGTGCCAGCAGCCCCCTAGGGAACGAGCAGTACTTC
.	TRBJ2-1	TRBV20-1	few	CSATLAPSSYNEQFF	TGCAGTGCTACCCTAGCACCGAGCTCCTACAATGAGCAGTTCTTC
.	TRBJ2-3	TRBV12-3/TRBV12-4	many	CASSLRQLTDTQYF	TGTGCCAGCAGTTTAAGGCAGCTCACAGATACGCAGTATTTT
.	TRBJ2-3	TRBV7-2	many	CASSLFRTGHTDTQYF	TGTGCCAGCAGCTTATTCCGAACCGGACACACAGATACGCAGTATTTT
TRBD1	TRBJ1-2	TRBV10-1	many	CASSRTDRSYGYTF	TGCGCCAGCAGCAGAACGGACAGGAGCTATGGCTACACCTTC
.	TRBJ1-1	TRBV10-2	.	CASSDEGNTEAFF	TGCGCCAGCAGTGATGAGGGGAACACTGAAGCTTTCTTT
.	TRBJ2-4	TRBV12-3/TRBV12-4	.	CASSFEEVAKNIQYF	TGTGCCAGCAGTTTTGAGGAGGTAGCCAAAAACATTCAGTACTTC
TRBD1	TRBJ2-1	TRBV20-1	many	CSARWDRGHEQFF	TGCAGTGCTAGGTGGGACAGGGGACATGAGCAGTTCTTC
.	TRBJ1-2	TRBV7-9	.	CASSLGGGGGYTF	TGTGCCAGCAGCTTGGGCGGCGGCGGGGGCTACACCTTC
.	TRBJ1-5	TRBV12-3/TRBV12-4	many	CASSPGLPNQPQHF	TGTGCCAGCAGCCCAGGGCTCCCCAATCAGCCCCAGCATTTT
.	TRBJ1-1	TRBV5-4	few	CASSLADGSAEAFF	TGTGCCAGCAGCTTGGCTGATGGGAGCGCTGAAGCTTTCTTT
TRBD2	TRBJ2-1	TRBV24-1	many	CATSDPQLAGSSYNEQFF	TGTGCCACCAGTGATCCCCAACTAGCGGGAAGCTCCTACAATGAGCAGTTCTTC
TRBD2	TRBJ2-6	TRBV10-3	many	CAISEYPGLAGENVLTF	TGTGCCATCAGTGAATACCCAGGACTAGCGGGAGAAAACGTCCTGACTTTC
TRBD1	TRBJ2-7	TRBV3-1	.	CASSRGGQLYEQYF	TGTGCCAGCAGCCGAGGGGGACAGCTCTACGAGCAGTACTTC
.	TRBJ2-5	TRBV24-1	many	CATSDGGGARETQYF	TGTGCCACCAGTGATGGGGGGGGGGCGCGGGAGACCCAGTACTTC
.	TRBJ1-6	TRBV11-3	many	CASSLDPGGVNSPLHF	TGTGCCAGCAGCTTAGATCCTGGGGGAGTAAATTCACCCCTCCACTTT
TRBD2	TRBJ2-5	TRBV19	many	CASSTSGRSPETQYF	TGTGCCAGTAGTACCAGCGGGAGGTCCCCGGAGACCCAGTACTTC
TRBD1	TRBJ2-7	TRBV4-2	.	CASSQERTGLYEQYF	TGTGCCAGCAGCCAAGAAAGGACAGGCCTTTACGAGCAGTACTTC
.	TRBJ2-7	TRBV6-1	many	CASRRAGQGYEQYF	TGTGCCAGCAGACGCGCGGGACAAGGGTACGAGCAGTACTTC
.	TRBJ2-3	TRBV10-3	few	CAIGLGLPTDTQYF	TGTGCCATCGGCCTTGGACTGCCCACAGATACGCAGTATTTT
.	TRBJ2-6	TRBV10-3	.	CAIMIPAGRAGANVLTF	TGTGCCATCATGATTCCGGCAGGGAGAGCTGGGGCCAACGTCCTGACTTTC